This entry features one T cell receptor (beta chain) sequence. Its antigen remains unknown. Profiled with immunoSEQ multiplex PCR; TCRdb holds only in-frame clones, not every one. Of about 16,000 clones detected, just under 80% appear once; the ten largest clones hold approximately 11%. These data are taken from a study of chemoradiotherapy in HPV16-positive cancers. With 9 bases clipped from V and 2 bases from J, the junction kept 11 bases outside the gene matches. The CDR3 covers 15 residues. Germline lookup yields CDR1 ENHRY and CDR2 SYGVKD. Study-level findings and limits: HPV-specific T cells were functionally defined from only a couple of HPV16-positive patients.

Sample collection was performed from a patient who underwent chemoradiotherapy. The TCR comes from a human donor with HPV-associated anogenital cancer. J is TRBJ2-3 and V is TRBV10-3, with 7 bases lining up with TRBD2. Written as DNA, the CDR3 is TGTGCCATTTCGACTAGCAGGGCGGACACAGATACGCAGTATTTT. It translates to CAISTSRADTDTQYF.